The T cell receptor beta chain described here comes from a study of cytomegalovirus exposure and HLA in healthy donors. Study context: The roughly 120 million unique TCR beta sequences, from roughly 170 million T cells, were found by an earlier analysis. Broader study findings: After further analysis at a later stage, under 20,000 TCR beta sequences were associated with HLA alleles at 0.05 false discovery rate. Most of the TCR beta V segments (in an earlier analysis) were productive either about 87% or about 30% of the time.

The germline V gene has CDR1 SGHRS and CDR2 YFSETQ. Trimming pared 2 bases from V and 8 bases from J, leaving 13 bases between. This CDR3 has 13 residues. The study ran its PCR with 60 Vbeta and 13 Jbeta primers. The method was immunoSEQ multiplex PCR; TCRdb's version includes in-frame clones alone and lacks a portion of them. Altogether 70,000 to 95,000 clones are present, 80% being singletons, with the ten largest covering around 2%. Only a few counts were recorded for this clone. Its antigen remains unknown. The chain has TRBV5-1 and TRBJ1-2; tentatively, D is TRBD1 (6 bases). Sequencing was performed on PBMCs. The source of this sequence is a man between 18 and 35 years old in good health and CMV-seronegative. CDR3: CASSFRDTRGYTF. The CDR3, as DNA: TGCGCCAGCAGCTTTCGGGACACTCGCGGCTACACCTTC.